Reported below is one T cell receptor (beta chain). The antigen is undetermined. This record comes from a study of beta chain features in type 1 diabetes. Study summary: Across all samples, over 85 million sorted cells were examined. Whole-study findings and limits: Among all four CD4+ subsets, Type 1 diabetes patients had TCRB CDR3s that were moderately but significantly shorter. Within the patient group, naive, central memory and Treg TCRB repertoires appeared more similar to each other than within healthy donors.

What was sequenced were expressed TCRB transcripts, since all of the isolated RNA had been reverse transcribed. Repertoires were generated with immunoSEQ multiplex PCR, while TCRdb's copy carries only in-frame clones and drops some. The sample records more than 50,000 clones, approximately 62% being singletons. Material: Tregs from blood. This clonotype was sampled from a woman aged 18-35 years in good health.

The CDR3 DNA is TGCGCCACAGGCAGTCCCTCTGGAAACACCATATATTTT. Amino acid sequence: CATGSPSGNTIYF. The rearrangement uses TRBV4-1 and TRBJ1-3; D is unclear. V lost 10 bases to trimming and J lost 0 bases, with 10 bases between them. Germline CDR1 and CDR2: MGHRA and YSYEKL. The CDR3 is 13 amino acids.